Sequencing of this T cell receptor (beta chain) was carried out in a study of HIV-infected children after antiretroviral therapy interruption. Study-wide context: Continuous-treatment samples came from weeks 0, 48 and 150.

This clonotype has at least ten counts. This sample's treatment: PENTA 11 planned treatment interruption arm or continuous ART arm. The CDR3 has 16 residues. Germline V lookup: CDR1 SGHRS, CDR2 YFSETQ. J gave up 0 bases and V 4 bases, and 5 bases lay outside the gene matches. A 3' RACE protocol on RNA, with unique molecular identifiers, produced the TCR library. A single record per CDR3 protein comes from TCRdb applying MiXCR to the 3' RACE reads. The sample contains 70,000 to 90,000 distinct CDR3 sequences, roughly 6.7% of which appear only once. The source material was CD45RA+ CD4+ T cells from PBMCs, pooled from several time points, sampled from a donor given antiretroviral therapy, either interrupted or continuous. Stated subset: naive CD4+ CD45RA+ CD45RO- T cells. The TCR originated in a pool of human donors with HIV. The V gene is TRBV5-1, the J gene TRBJ2-2; 8 bases are shared with TRBD2. CDR3 coding DNA: TGCGCCAGCAGCGTAATGGGACTAGCGAACACCGGGGAGCTGTTTTTT. Protein sequence: CASSVMGLANTGELFF.